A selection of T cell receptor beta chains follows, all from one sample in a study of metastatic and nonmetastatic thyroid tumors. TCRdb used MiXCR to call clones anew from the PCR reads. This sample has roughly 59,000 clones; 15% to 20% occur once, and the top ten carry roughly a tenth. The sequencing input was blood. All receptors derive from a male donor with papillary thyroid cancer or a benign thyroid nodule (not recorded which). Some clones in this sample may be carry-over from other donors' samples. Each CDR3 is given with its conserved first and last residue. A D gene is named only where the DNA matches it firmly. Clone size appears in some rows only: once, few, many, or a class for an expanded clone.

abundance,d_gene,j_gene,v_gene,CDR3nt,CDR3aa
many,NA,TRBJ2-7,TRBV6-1,TGTGCCAGCAGTGACCGTATCAGGGGCTCCTACGAGCAGTACTTC,CASSDRIRGSYEQYF
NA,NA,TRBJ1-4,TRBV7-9,TGTGCCAGCAGCGAGTTCGCGGAGGTCGAAAAACTGTTTTTT,CASSEFAEVEKLFF
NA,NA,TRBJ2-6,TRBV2,TGTGCCAGCAGAGATGGGTCTGGGGCCAACGTCCTGACTTTC,CASRDGSGANVLTF
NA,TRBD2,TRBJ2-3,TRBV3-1,TGTGCCAGCAGCCCAACGACTAGCGGGGGGGCTCTCGGCACAGATACGCAGTATTTT,CASSPTTSGGALGTDTQYF
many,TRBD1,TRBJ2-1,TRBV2,TGTGCCAGCCCTAGACAGGGGGCGAATGAGCAGTTCTTC,CASPRQGANEQFF
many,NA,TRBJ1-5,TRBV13,TGTGCCAGAAGACTTACGACAGTATGTCGCTGCAGGGGCAATCAGCCCCAGCATTTT,CARRLTTVCRCRGNQPQHF
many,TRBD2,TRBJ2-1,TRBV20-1,TGCAGTGTCCAGCGGGGGGGCTCCTACAATGAGCAGTTCTTC,CSVQRGGSYNEQFF
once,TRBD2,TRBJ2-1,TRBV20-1,TGCAGTGCTAGGACCGAGACTAGCGGCTCCTACAATGAGCAGTTCTTC,CSARTETSGSYNEQFF
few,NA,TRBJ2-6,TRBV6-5,TGTGCCAGCAGTTACTCTAGATCGAGCTCTGGGGCCAACGTCCTGACTTTC,CASSYSRSSSGANVLTF
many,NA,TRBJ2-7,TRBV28,TGTGCCAGCAGTTTAGGGGTCCCCAGCTCCTACGAGCAGTACTTC,CASSLGVPSSYEQYF
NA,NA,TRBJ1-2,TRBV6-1,TGTTCCATCACCGCTGACAGTTTATCCTATGGCTACACCTTC,CSITADSLSYGYTF
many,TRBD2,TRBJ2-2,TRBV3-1,TGTGCCAGCAGTCGCGGGGGGACGAACACCGGGGAGCTGTTTTTT,CASSRGGTNTGELFF
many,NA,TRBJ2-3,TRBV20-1,TGCAGTGCTAGTTCGACCGACCCCGTAGATACGCAGTATTTT,CSASSTDPVDTQYF
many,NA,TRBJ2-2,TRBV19,TGTGCCAGTAGCCCGCCACAGAGTTCCGCGGGCACCGGGGAGCTGTTTTTT,CASSPPQSSAGTGELFF
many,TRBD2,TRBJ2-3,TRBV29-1,TGCAGCGTGCGACTAGCGGGGATAGCAGATACGCAGTATTTT,CSVRLAGIADTQYF
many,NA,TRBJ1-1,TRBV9,TGTGCCAGCAGCGCTGACAGTTTGAACACTGAAGCTTTCTTT,CASSADSLNTEAFF
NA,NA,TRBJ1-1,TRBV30,TGTGCCTGGAGTGTACATACCGGGGGGCCCACTGAAGATTTCTTT,CAWSVHTGGPTEDFF
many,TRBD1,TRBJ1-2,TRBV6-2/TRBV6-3,TGTGCCAGCAGTTACACCCGGACAGGGGGCTTGGACACCTTC,CASSYTRTGGLDTF
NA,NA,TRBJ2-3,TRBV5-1,TGCGCCAGCAGCTTGGCAGGGCTATCGGGGGTCACACATACGCAGTATTTT,CASSLAGLSGVTHTQYF
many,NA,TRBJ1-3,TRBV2,TGTGCCAGTCGGACAGACTCTGGAAACACCATATATTTT,CASRTDSGNTIYF
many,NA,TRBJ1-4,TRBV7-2,TGTGCCAGCAGCGAACGAACAGGGTTTGGAAAACTGTTTTTT,CASSERTGFGKLFF
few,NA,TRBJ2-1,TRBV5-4,TGTGCCAGCAGCTTGTCGGGGGTTCTAACCTACAATGAGCAGTTCTTC,CASSLSGVLTYNEQFF
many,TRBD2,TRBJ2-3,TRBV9,TGTGCCAGCAGCGACCCCCCCAGCGGGAATGTCACAGATACGCAGTATTTT,CASSDPPSGNVTDTQYF
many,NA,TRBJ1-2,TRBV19,TGTGCCAGTAGCAATCGTCAGGGAATATCCTATGGCTACACCTTC,CASSNRQGISYGYTF
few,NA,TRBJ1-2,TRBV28,TGTGCCAGCAGTCGGGCCCCAGGGCGGAACACCTTC,CASSRAPGRNTF
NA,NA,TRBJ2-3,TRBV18,TGTGCCAGCTCACCAAAGAATCGGCAGGGGTACGGCACAGATACGCAGTATTTT,CASSPKNRQGYGTDTQYF
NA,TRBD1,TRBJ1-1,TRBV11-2,TGTGCGAGCAGCTCGTCTGGGACAGTGAACACTGAAGCTTTCTTT,CASSSSGTVNTEAFF
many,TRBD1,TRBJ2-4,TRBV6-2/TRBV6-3,TGTGCCAGCCGTGGCACAGGGGGGAGTGACAAAAACATTCAGTACTTC,CASRGTGGSDKNIQYF